The rows below give T cell receptor beta chains drawn from one sample of a study of vaccination and CD4 T cells after COVID-19. MiXCR, run by TCRdb on the PCR reads, gives a single entry per CDR3 protein. The data contain some 25,000 distinct CDR3 sequences, about 66% of them singletons. The antigens of these receptors remain unknown. Sequences were derived from CD4+ T cells from blood, cultured in vitro, sampled after SARS-CoV-2 vaccination. The receptors originated from a human donor who received a COVID-19 vaccine. CDR3s include the opening cysteine and the closing phenylalanine or tryptophan. Fields, in order: clone size, J gene, CDR3 length, D gene, V gene, CDR3 protein, CDR3 DNA. A D gene is named only where the DNA matches it firmly. Size is omitted from some rows. Given values are once, few, many or a class for expanded clones.

NA TRBJ2-3 14 NA TRBV27 CASSLSRPADTQYF TGTGCCAGCAGTTTATCCCGACCCGCAGATACGCAGTATTTT
NA TRBJ1-2 12 NA TRBV2 CASSPGAGGYTF TGTGCCAGCAGTCCAGGGGCGGGTGGCTACACCTTC
once TRBJ2-2 14 NA TRBV12-3/TRBV12-4 CASSLIGATGELFF TGTGCCAGCAGTTTAATCGGGGCCACCGGGGAGCTGTTTTTT
NA TRBJ2-1 15 TRBD1 TRBV7-2 CASSRGQGEVNEQFF TGTGCCAGCAGCCGCGGACAGGGGGAAGTGAATGAGCAGTTCTTC
NA TRBJ1-2 12 NA TRBV20-1 CSAQGTSYGYTF TGCAGTGCGCAGGGGACCAGCTATGGCTACACCTTC
NA TRBJ1-3 15 NA TRBV6-5 CASSYPTGPGNTIYF TGTGCCAGCAGTTACCCAACAGGGCCTGGAAACACCATATATTTT
NA TRBJ1-2 13 NA TRBV30 CAWRPRTLWGYTF TGTGCCTGGAGGCCTCGGACCCTCTGGGGCTACACCTTC
few TRBJ1-2 14 NA TRBV7-9 CASSFSRANYGYTF TGTGCCAGCAGCTTTTCCAGGGCCAACTATGGCTACACCTTC
NA TRBJ2-7 17 TRBD2 TRBV5-4 CASSFDLRLAGGDEQYF TGTGCCAGCAGCTTCGACTTGAGACTAGCGGGGGGCGACGAGCAGTACTTC
NA TRBJ2-5 15 TRBD1 TRBV24-1 CATSEPRQGQETQYF TGTGCCACCAGTGAACCAAGACAGGGTCAAGAGACCCAGTACTTC
NA TRBJ2-3 15 TRBD2 TRBV20-1 CSAIKAGASTDTQYF TGCAGTGCTATAAAAGCGGGGGCTAGCACAGATACGCAGTATTTT
once TRBJ2-1 14 TRBD2 TRBV20-1 CSTTGTTYYNEQFF TGCAGTACCACCGGGACTACCTATTACAATGAGCAGTTCTTC
NA TRBJ2-5 13 NA TRBV30 CAWSRDGQETQYF TGTGCCTGGAGTCGGGACGGCCAAGAGACCCAGTACTTC
NA TRBJ1-6 15 TRBD1 TRBV18 CASSLSTGTGLPLHF TGTGCCAGCTCACTTTCTACCGGGACAGGTTTACCCCTCCACTTT
NA TRBJ1-3 14 TRBD1 TRBV20-1 CSARAGQGGNTIYF TGCAGTGCTAGAGCGGGACAGGGGGGAAACACCATATATTTT
NA TRBJ2-1 15 NA TRBV5-4 CASSLWVARGNEQFF TGTGCCAGCAGCTTGTGGGTGGCCAGGGGCAATGAGCAGTTCTTC